This T cell receptor (beta chain) was identified during a study of blood T cells in healthy people across ages. This clonotype was counted only a few times. A J-beta primer mix and a sample-barcoded 5' primer were used in a second PCR of about 7 to 12 cycles. MiXCR, run by TCRdb on the 5' RACE reads, gives a single entry per CDR3 protein. Of about 780,000 distinct CDR3 sequences in the sample, around 24% are singletons; the top ten hold 2.5% to 3.5%. Germline loops: CDR1 MDHEN, CDR2 SYDVKM. The CDR3 contains 16 residues. These same records also appear under a second study, on T cells of mothers and their children.

This sequence joins TRBV28 and TRBJ2-5, with TRBD2 matching 7 bases. The assigned J gene may be wrong: the sequence end matches TRBJ2-1 better. The receptor was isolated from a boy between 5 and 17 years old in good health. Sequenced sample: blood. The CDR3 coding sequence is TGTGCCAGCAGTCATCGGACTAGGCCGAGTCCCAATGAGCAGTTCTTC. Protein product: CASSHRTRPSPNEQFF.